This T cell receptor beta chain was obtained from a study of cytomegalovirus exposure and HLA in healthy donors. Study-level results: Per published accounts, TCR beta sequences correctly predicted the HLA-A and HLA-B alleles of most subjects. It was 160 or so TCR beta chains that were listed as cytomegalovirus-associated.

With 60 Vbeta and 13 Jbeta primers, the PCR was carried out. Original analysis: Tens of millions of unique TCR beta chains, 9 million to 11 million shared, were counted in a later analysis. TCRdb's table, derived via immunoSEQ multiplex PCR, lists solely in-frame clones and lacks some. The V and J calls and clone size were taken over from that table, and D and trimming were inferred from the DNA. Of 100,000 to 150,000 clones in the sample, over 75% were seen once. In regard to this clone: Its antigen remains unidentified.

The source of this sequence is a woman aged 40-49 years in good health and CMV-seropositive. Sequencing used PBMCs.

CDR3 residues: CASRLHAGGANVLTF. The CDR3 DNA reads as TGTGCCAGCAGGCTTCACGCGGGGGGGGCCAACGTCCTGACTTTC. The chain recombines TRBV11-2 with TRBJ2-6; perhaps TRBD2 as D (6 bases). Germline CDR1 reads SGHAT; CDR2 reads FQNNGV. The CDR3 runs 15 residues. Trimming took 6 bases from V and 4 from J, leaving 13 bases between them.